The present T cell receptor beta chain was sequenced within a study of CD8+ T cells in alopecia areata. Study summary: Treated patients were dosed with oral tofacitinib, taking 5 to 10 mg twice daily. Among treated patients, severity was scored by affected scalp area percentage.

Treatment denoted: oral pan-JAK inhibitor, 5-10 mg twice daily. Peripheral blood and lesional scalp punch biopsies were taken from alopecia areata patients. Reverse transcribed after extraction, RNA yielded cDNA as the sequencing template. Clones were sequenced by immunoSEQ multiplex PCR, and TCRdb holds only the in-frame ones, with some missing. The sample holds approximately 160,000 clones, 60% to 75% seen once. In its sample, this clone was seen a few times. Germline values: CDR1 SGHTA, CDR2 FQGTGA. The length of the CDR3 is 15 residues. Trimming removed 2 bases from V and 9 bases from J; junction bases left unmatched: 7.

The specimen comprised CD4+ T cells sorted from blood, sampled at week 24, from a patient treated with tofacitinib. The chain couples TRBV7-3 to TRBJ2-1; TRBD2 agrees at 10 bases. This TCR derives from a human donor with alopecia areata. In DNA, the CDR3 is TGTGCCAGCAGCTTATACGGGACTAGCGTAACTGAGCAGTTCTTC. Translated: CASSLYGTSVTEQFF. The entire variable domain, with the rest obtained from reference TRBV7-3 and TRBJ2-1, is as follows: GAGVSQTPSNKVTEKGKYVELRCDPISGHTALYWYRQSLGQGPEFLIYFQGTGAADDSGLPNDRFFAVRPEGSVSTLKIQRTERGDSAVYLCASSLYGTSVTEQFFGPGTRLTVL.